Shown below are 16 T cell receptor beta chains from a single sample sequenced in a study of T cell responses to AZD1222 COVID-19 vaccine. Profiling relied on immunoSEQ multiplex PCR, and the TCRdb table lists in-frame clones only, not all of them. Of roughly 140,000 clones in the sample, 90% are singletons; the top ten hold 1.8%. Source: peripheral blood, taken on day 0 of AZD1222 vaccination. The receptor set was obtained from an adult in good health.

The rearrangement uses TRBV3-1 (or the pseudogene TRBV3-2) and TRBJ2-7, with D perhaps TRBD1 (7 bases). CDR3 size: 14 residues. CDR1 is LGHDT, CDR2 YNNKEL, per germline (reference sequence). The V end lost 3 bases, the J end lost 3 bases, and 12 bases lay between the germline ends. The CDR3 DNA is TGTGCCAGCAGCCAGGGGCAGGGGGGCTACGAGCAGTACTTC. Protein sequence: CASSQGQGGYEQYF.

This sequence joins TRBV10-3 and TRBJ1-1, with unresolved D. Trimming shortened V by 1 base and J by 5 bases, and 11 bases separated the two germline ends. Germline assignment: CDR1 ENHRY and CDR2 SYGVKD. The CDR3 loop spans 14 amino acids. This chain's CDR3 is CAISEFRIETEAFF. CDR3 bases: TGTGCCATCAGTGAGTTTAGAATTGAAACTGAAGCTTTCTTT.

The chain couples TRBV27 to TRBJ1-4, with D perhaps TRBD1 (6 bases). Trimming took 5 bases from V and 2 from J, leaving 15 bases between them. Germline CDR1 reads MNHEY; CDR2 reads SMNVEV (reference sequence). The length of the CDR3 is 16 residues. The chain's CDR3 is CASSTTGTLTNEKLFF. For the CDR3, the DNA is TGTGCCAGCAGTACGACCGGGACACTTACTAATGAAAAACTGTTTTTT.

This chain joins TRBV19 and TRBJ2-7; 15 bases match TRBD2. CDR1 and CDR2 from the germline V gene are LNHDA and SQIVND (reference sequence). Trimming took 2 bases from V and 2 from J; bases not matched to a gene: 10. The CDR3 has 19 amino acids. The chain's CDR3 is CASSIKGTSGRIKTYEQYF. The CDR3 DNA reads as TGTGCCAGTAGTATAAAGGGGACTAGCGGGAGGATTAAGACCTACGAGCAGTACTTC. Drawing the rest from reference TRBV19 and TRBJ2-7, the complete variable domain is DGGITQSPKYLFRKEGQNVTLSCEQNLNHDAMYWYRQDPGQGLRLIYYSQIVNDFQKGDIAEGYSVSREKKESFPLTVTSAQKNPTAFYLCASSIKGTSGRIKTYEQYFGPGTRLTVT.

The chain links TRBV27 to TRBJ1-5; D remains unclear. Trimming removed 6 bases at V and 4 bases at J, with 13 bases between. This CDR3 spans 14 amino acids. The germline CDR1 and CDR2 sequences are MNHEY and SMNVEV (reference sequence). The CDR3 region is CASRYSGPNQPQHF. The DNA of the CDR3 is TGTGCCAGCAGGTACAGTGGCCCAAATCAGCCCCAGCATTTT.

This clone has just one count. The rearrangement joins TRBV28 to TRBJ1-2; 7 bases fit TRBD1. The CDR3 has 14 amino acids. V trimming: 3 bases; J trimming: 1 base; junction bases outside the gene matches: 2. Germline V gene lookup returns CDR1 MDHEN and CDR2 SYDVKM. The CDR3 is CASSFGTVNYGYTF. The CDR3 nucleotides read TGTGCCAGCAGTTTTGGGACAGTTAACTATGGCTACACCTTC.

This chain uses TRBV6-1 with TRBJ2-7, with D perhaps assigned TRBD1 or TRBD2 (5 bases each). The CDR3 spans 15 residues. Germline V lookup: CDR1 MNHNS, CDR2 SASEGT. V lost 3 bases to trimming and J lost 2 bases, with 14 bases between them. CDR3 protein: CASSDNRDGTYEQYF. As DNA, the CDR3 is TGTGCCAGCAGTGACAACCGGGACGGTACCTACGAGCAGTACTTC.

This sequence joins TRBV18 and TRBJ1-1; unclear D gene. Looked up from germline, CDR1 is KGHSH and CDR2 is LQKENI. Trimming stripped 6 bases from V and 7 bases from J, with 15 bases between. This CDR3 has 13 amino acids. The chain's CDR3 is CASSRDGVLEAFF. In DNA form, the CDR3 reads TGTGCCAGCTCCCGCGACGGAGTCCTTGAAGCTTTCTTT.

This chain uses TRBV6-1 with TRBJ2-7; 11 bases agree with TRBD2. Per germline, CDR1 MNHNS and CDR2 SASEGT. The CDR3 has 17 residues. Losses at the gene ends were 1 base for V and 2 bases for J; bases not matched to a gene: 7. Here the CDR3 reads CASSEGASGRTTYEQYF. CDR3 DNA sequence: TGTGCCAGCAGTGAAGGGGCTAGCGGGAGGACCACCTACGAGCAGTACTTC.

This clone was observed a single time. The CDR3 is CASSLVQSPSYNEQFF. DNA of the CDR3: TGTGCCAGCAGCTTAGTCCAGTCGCCTTCCTACAATGAGCAGTTCTTC. The V gene is TRBV7-6, the J gene TRBJ2-1; D remains ambiguous. The germline V gene encodes CDR1 SGHVS and CDR2 FNYEAQ. The CDR3 extends over 16 amino acids. The V end was cut by 1 base, the J end by 1 base, with 11 bases between.

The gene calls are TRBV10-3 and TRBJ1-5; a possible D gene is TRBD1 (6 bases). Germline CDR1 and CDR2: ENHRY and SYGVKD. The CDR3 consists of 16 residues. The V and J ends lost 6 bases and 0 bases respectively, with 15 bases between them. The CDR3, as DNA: TGTGCCATCAGCCTACAGGGACTGAATAGCAATCAGCCCCAGCATTTT. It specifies CAISLQGLNSNQPQHF.

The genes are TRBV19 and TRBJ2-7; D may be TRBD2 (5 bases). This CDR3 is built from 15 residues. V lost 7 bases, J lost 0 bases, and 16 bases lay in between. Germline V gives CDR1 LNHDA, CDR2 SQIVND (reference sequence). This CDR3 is CASTPVPGNSYEQYF. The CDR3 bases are TGTGCCAGTACCCCCGTACCGGGGAACTCCTACGAGCAGTACTTC.

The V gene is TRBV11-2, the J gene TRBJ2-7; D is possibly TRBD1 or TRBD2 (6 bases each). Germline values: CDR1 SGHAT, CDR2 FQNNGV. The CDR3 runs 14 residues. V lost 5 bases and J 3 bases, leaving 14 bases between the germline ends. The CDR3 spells CASSNRQEGYEQYF. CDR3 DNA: TGTGCCAGCAGCAACCGACAGGAGGGCTACGAGCAGTACTTC. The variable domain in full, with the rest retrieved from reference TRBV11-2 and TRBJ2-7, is EAGVAQSPRYKIIEKRQSVAFWCNPISGHATLYWYQQILGQGPKLLIQFQNNGVVDDSQLPKDRFSAERLKGVDSTLKIQPAKLEDSAVYLCASSNRQEGYEQYFGPGTRLTVT.

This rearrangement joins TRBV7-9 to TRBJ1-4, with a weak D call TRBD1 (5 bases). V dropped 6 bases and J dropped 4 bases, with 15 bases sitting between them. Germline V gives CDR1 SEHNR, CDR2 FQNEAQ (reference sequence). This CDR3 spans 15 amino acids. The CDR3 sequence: CASRHRDSLNEKLFF. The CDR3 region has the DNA TGTGCCAGCAGACACAGAGACAGCCTTAATGAAAAACTGTTTTTT.

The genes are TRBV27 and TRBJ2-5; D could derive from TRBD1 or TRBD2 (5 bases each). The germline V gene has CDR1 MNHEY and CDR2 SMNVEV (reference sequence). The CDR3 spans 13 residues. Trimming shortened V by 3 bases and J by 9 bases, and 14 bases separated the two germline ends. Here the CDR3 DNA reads TGTGCCAGCAGTTTCTACGGGACCAGAGCCCAGTACTTC. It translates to CASSFYGTRAQYF.

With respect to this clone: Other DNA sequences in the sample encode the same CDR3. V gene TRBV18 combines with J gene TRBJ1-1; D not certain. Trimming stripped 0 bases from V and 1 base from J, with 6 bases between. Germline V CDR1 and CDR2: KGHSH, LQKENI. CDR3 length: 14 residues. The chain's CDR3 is CASSPPGRNTEAFF. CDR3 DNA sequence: TGTGCCAGCTCACCACCAGGGCGGAACACTGAAGCTTTCTTT.